This T cell receptor beta chain was observed in a study of T cell responses to AZD1222 COVID-19 vaccine (dated by TCRdb to about 2021). In terms of the full investigation: A total of about 230 trial participants underwent TCR sequencing, of whom some 210 received two doses of AZD1222 and approximately 25 received two doses of the MenACWY control vaccine. Trial participants were enrolled into age subgroups of 18-55, 56-69 and 70-plus years, which contained approximately 150, 30 and 60 TCR-sequenced participants, respectively. Here is what the overall study found, with its caveats: Participants were mostly white British and included more females than males, and it was suggested by the authors that clonal diversity may have been underestimated. Because no samples from the day 14 peak response were available, repertoires could be characterized only after the peak T cell response. In the small 56-69-year group, the increase in depth fell short of significance, most likely because of low power. Only five to seven AZD1222 recipients were SARS-CoV-2 seropositive at baseline, limiting conclusions about previously exposed vaccinees. Epitopes outside the regions mutated in the B.1.351 and B.1.1.7 variants were reportedly recognized by nearly half of the unique spike-specific TCRs. A significant rise in spike-specific TCR breadth and depth was observed after two AZD1222 doses relative to day 0 and relative to MenACWY recipients. The vaccine-associated CD4 TCRs covered the entire spike protein, and the dominant responses fell in regions 160-218 and 743-854.

On this clone itself: Its antigen target is currently unknown. One base away there is no much larger clone; base qualities are not given.

The CDR3 contains 14 residues, cysteine and phenylalanine counted. The retained sequence is limited to the CDR3, 42 bases, with the frame set at the first base. V is pared back by 4 bases and J by 5 bases, with 12 bases lying between the germline termini. The germline V gene specifies SQVTM as CDR1 and ANQGSEA as CDR2. The CDR3 regions of human TCRbeta chains were analyzed by immunosequencing. The paper's data handling went like this. Repertoire TCRs were checked for matches against a reference library of SARS-CoV-2-specific TCRs that had been generated using the MIRA antigen-specificity platform. Breadth meant the fraction of unique TCRs that were SARS-CoV-2-associated, whereas depth meant the fraction of total T cells that were SARS-CoV-2-associated. Each spike-specific TCR was assigned to its reactive spike region and to a CD4 or CD8 class using the MIRA data. Log10-transformed breadth and depth values were compared by one-way ANOVA with Sidak's multiple comparisons tests. The source is immuneACCESS, and TCRdb retained only in-frame sequences with V and J called. Part of the clones is not carried over; for the studies checked, unresolved V genes explain less than half of this, and the remainder is unexplained. V and J calls and clone size are those listed in that table; D and trimming were worked out from the DNA. This sample holds about 82,000 clones; under 90% were observed only once. 1.3% of the sample is taken by the ten largest.

The time point label, read with the paper, signifies: about 28 days (+/-7) after the second vaccine dose. AZD1222 recipients given second doses at about 4 weeks or at about 12 weeks were pooled, since spike-specific TCR depth and breadth were not found to differ between the two schedules. Vaccinee samples were obtained from the UK trials COV001 and COV002, which included a single-blind randomized controlled phase 2/3 trial of AZD1222 (ChAdOx1 nCoV-19) in healthy adults. Trial participant PBMC samples were collected at day 0 and day 28 after the second dose for TCRbeta chain sequencing. The receptor chain draws on TRBV29-1 and TRBJ2-6, and possibly TRBD1, on 5 matching bases. The sequences come from peripheral blood, collected 28 days after the second AZD1222 dose. The origin of this receptor is an adult who received the AZD1222 COVID-19 vaccine. The CDR3 in this case is CSVVPSGRANVLTF. The DNA sequence reads TGCAGCGTTGTACCCTCAGGGAGGGCCAACGTCCTGACTTTC.